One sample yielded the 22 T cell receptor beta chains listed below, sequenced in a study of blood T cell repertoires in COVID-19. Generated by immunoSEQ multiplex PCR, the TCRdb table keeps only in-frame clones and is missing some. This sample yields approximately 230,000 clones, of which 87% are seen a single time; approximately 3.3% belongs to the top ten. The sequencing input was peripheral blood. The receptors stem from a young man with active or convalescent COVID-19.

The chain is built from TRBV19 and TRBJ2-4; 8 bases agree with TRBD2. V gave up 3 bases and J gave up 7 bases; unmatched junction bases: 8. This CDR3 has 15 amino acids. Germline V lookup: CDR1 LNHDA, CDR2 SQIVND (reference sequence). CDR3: CASSMPGGAGNIQYF. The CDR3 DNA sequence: TGTGCCAGTAGTATGCCCGGGGGGGCCGGGAACATTCAGTACTTC.

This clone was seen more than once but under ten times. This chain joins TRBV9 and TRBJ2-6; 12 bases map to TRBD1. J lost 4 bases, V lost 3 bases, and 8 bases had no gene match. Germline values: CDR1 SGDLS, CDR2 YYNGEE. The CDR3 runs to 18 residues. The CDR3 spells CASSALGQGAQGANVLTF. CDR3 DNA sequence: TGTGCCAGCAGCGCCCTGGGACAGGGGGCGCAAGGGGCCAACGTCCTGACTTTC.

The DNA for the CDR3 is TGTGCCAGCAGCCCCGGGGTGGCGGGAGGGTACGAGCAGTACTTC. This sequence encodes CASSPGVAGGYEQYF. This chain joins TRBV9 and TRBJ2-7; 9 nucleotides agree with TRBD2. The CDR3 is 15 residues long. Unmatched junction bases numbered 9, after V lost 4 bases and J lost 4 bases. Germline V gene data show CDR1 as SGDLS and CDR2 as YYNGEE.

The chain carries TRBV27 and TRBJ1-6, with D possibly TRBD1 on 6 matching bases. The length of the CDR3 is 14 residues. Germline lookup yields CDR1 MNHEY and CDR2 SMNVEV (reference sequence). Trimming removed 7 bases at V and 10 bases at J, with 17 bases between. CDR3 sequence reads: CASNVRGASSPLHF. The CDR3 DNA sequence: TGTGCCAGCAACGTCCGGGGGGCTAGCTCACCCCTCCACTTT.

The CDR3 bases are TGTGCCACCAGCAGAGGGCCCGTCTCTGGGGCCAACGTCCTGACTTTC. Encoded protein: CATSRGPVSGANVLTF. The chain has TRBV15 and TRBJ2-6, with D unclear. V lost 1 base and J 0 bases, leaving 7 bases between the germline ends. Germline V gene sequence: CDR1 LNHNV, CDR2 YYDKDF (reference sequence). The CDR3 sequence is 16 residues long. Filled out from reference TRBV15 and TRBJ2-6, the complete variable domain reads DAMVIQNPRYQVTQFGKPVTLSCSQTLNHNVMYWYQQKSSQAPKLLFHYYDKDFNNEADTPDNFQSRRPNTSFCFLDIRSPGLGDTAMYLCATSRGPVSGANVLTFGAGSRLTVL.

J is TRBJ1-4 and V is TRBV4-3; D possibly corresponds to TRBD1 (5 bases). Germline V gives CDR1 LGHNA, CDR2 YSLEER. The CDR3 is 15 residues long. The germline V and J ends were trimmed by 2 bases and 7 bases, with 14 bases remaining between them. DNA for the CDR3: TGCGCCAGCAGCCAAACCCGCGGGGGGGGTGAAAAACTGTTTTTT. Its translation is CASSQTRGGGEKLFF.

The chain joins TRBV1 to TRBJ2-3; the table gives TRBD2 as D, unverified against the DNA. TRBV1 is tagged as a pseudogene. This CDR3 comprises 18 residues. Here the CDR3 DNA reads TGCACCAGCAGCCAGGGGACTAGCGGCTCCGAGAGCACAGATACGCAGTATTTT. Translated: CTSSQGTSGSESTDTQYF.

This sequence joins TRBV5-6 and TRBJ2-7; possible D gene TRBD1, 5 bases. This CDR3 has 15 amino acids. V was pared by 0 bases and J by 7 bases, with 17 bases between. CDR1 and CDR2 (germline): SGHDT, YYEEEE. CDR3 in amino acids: CASSLATTDLREQYF. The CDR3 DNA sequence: TGTGCCAGCAGCTTGGCCACGACAGACCTACGAGAGCAGTACTTC.

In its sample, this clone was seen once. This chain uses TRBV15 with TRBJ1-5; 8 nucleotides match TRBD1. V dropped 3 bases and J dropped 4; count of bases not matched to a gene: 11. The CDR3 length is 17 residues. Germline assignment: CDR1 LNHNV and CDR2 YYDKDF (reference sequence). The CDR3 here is CATSSEGTGERNQPQHF. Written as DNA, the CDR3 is TGTGCCACCAGCAGCGAAGGGACAGGTGAACGAAATCAGCCCCAGCATTTT.

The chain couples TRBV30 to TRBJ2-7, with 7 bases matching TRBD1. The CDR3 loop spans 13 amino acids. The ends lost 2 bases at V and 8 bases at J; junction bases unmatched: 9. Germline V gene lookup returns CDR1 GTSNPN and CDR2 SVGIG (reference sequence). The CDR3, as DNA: TGTGCCTGGAGTCTAACAAGGGACAGCCAGCAGTACTTC. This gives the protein CAWSLTRDSQQYF.

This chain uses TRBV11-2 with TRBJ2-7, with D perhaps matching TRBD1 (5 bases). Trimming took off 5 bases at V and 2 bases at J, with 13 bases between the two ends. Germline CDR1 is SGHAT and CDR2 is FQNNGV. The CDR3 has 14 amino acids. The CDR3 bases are TGTGCCAGCAGCATGCTCGGACAACCCTACGAGCAGTACTTC. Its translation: CASSMLGQPYEQYF.

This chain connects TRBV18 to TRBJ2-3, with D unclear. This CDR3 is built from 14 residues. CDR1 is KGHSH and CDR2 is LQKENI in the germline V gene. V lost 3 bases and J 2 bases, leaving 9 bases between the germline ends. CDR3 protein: CASSPSQVTDTQYF. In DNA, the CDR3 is TGTGCCAGCTCACCGTCGCAGGTCACAGATACGCAGTATTTT.

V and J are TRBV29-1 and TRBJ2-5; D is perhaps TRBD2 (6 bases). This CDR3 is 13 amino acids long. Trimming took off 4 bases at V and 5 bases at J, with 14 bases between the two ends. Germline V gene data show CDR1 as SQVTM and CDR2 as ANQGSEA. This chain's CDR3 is CSVGDLLGETQYF. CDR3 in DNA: TGCAGCGTTGGGGACTTACTGGGGGAGACCCAGTACTTC.

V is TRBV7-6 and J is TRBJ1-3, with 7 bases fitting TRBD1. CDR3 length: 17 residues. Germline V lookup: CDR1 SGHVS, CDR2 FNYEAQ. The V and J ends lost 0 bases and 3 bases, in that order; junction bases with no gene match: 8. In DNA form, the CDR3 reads TGTGCCAGCAGCTTAGCGGTCCAGGGGGATATTGGAAACACCATATATTTT. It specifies CASSLAVQGDIGNTIYF.

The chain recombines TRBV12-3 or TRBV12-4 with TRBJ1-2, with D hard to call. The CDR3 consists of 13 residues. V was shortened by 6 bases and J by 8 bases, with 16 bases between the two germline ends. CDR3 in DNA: TGTGCCAGCAGCCCCCGGTTTGAGCGGGGCTACACCTTC. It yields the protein CASSPRFERGYTF.

CDR3 loop: CASNTGDSYEQYF. The CDR3 DNA sequence: TGTGCCAGCAATACAGGAGACTCCTACGAGCAGTACTTC. V gene TRBV12-3 or TRBV12-4 combines with J gene TRBJ2-7; D might be TRBD1 (5 bases). V lost 7 bases and J 0 bases, leaving 10 bases between the germline ends. There are 13 residues in the CDR3.

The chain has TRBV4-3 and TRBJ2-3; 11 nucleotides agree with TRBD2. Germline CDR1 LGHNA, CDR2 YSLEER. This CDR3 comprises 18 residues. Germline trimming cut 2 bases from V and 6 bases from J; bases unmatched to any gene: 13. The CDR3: CASSQRLAGTPPWDTQYF. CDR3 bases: TGCGCCAGCAGCCAACGACTAGCGGGAACCCCTCCATGGGATACGCAGTATTTT.

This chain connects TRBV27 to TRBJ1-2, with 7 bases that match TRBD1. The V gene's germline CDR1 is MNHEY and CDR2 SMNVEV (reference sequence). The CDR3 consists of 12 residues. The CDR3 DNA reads TGTCGGACCCCTACAGGGGTAGATGGCTACACCTTC. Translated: CRTPTGVDGYTF.

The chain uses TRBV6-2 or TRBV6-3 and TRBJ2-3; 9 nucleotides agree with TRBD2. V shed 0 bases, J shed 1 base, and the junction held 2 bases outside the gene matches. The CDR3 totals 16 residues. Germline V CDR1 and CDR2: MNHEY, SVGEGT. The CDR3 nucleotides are TGTGCCAGCAGTTACTCGAAGCGGGGGGGCACAGATACGCAGTATTTT. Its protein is CASSYSKRGGTDTQYF.

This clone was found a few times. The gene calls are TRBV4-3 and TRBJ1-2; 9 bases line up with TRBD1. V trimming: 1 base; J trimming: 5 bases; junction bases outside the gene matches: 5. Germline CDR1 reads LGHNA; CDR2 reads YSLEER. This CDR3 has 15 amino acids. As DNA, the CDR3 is TGCGCCAGCAGCCAAGGGACGGGACAGGGTTATGGCTACACCTTC. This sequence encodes CASSQGTGQGYGYTF.

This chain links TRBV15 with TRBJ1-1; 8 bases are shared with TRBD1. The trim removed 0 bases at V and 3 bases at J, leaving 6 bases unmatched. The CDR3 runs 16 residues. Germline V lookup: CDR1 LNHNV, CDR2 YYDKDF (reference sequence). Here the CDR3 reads CATSRDRTGIDTEAFF. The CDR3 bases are TGTGCCACCAGCAGAGATAGGACAGGGATAGACACTGAAGCTTTCTTT. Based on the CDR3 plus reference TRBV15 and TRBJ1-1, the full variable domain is DAMVIQNPRYQVTQFGKPVTLSCSQTLNHNVMYWYQQKSSQAPKLLFHYYDKDFNNEADTPDNFQSRRPNTSFCFLDIRSPGLGDTAMYLCATSRDRTGIDTEAFFGQGTRLTVV.

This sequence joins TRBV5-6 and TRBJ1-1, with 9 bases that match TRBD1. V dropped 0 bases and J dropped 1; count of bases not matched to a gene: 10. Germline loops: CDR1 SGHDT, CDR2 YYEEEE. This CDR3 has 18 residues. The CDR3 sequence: CASSLDGGTGFGNTEAFF. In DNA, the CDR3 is TGTGCCAGCAGCTTGGATGGCGGGACAGGGTTCGGGAACACTGAAGCTTTCTTT.